This T cell receptor (beta chain) is drawn from a study of blood T cell repertoires in COVID-19. Whole-study context: Researchers got acute and convalescent COVID-19 samples from the United States, Italy and Spain.

CDR1 is SGHVS, CDR2 FQNEAQ, per germline. This CDR3 has 15 residues. Trimming removed 2 bases at V and 1 base at J, with 11 bases between. Measured with immunoSEQ multiplex PCR; TCRdb has only the in-frame clones, and not every one. The table shows about 250,000 clones, with about 84% occurring only once. Sample: peripheral blood. The sequence was obtained from a woman aged 80 or older with COVID-19, enrolled during active disease. This chain connects TRBV7-8 to TRBJ1-1, with D hard to call. Here the CDR3 reads CASSLREQGNTEAFF. CDR3 coding DNA: TGTGCCAGCAGCTTAAGGGAGCAAGGGAACACTGAAGCTTTCTTT.